A selection of T cell receptor beta chains follows, all from one sample in a study of blood T cell repertoires in COVID-19. TCRdb keeps only in-frame clones here, not all; method: immunoSEQ multiplex PCR. Seen here are about 220,000 clones, 70% to 90% observed once, and the top ten hold around 13%. Sequenced input: peripheral blood. The receptors stem from a human donor in a cohort sampled during active COVID-19. CDR3s include the opening cysteine and the closing phenylalanine or tryptophan. D genes are given only for firm matches. Some rows have no size entry. The others give once, few or many, or a class for an expanded clone.

NA TRBJ2-5 TRBV5-4 TRBD2 CASSPESGGLGETQYF TGTGCCAGCAGCCCCGAGTCGGGGGGGCTGGGAGAGACCCAGTACTTC
NA TRBJ2-2 TRBV5-1 NA CASTAAANTGELFF TGCGCCAGCACCGCAGCGGCGAACACCGGGGAGCTGTTTTTT
NA TRBJ2-1 TRBV6-5 TRBD2 CASSYASGLTNEQFF TGTGCCAGCAGTTACGCTAGCGGCCTTACCAATGAGCAGTTCTTC
NA TRBJ1-1 TRBV10-3 NA CAISDGQPNTEAFF TGTGCCATCAGTGATGGACAGCCTAACACTGAAGCTTTCTTT
NA TRBJ1-2 TRBV5-1 NA CASSLSQTNYGYTF TGCGCCAGCAGCTTATCACAGACTAACTATGGCTACACCTTC
NA TRBJ1-1 TRBV4-3 NA CASSQDSNTEAFF TGCGCCAGCAGCCAAGACAGTAACACTGAAGCTTTCTTT
once TRBJ1-2 TRBV28 TRBD1 CASSSQGNYGYTF TGTGCCAGCAGTTCACAGGGGAACTATGGCTACACCTTC
NA TRBJ1-5 TRBV6-5 NA CASSSWTASSNQPQHF TGTGCCAGCAGTTCCTGGACAGCCTCTAGCAATCAGCCCCAGCATTTT
once TRBJ2-2 TRBV19 NA CATNREAGELFF TGTGCCACCAACAGGGAAGCCGGGGAGCTGTTTTTT
NA TRBJ2-4 TRBV5-6 NA CASNSPRGARVDF TGTGCCAGCAATTCCCCCCGAGGAGCCCGGGTTGACTTC
NA TRBJ2-7 TRBV18 TRBD1 CASSPTGYEQYF TGTGCCAGCTCACCGACAGGGTACGAGCAGTACTTC
NA TRBJ1-5 TRBV6-6 NA CASSYPSAGQPQHF TGTGCCAGCAGTTACCCCTCTGCGGGTCAGCCCCAGCATTTT
NA TRBJ1-1 TRBV30 NA CAWSSYTEAFF TGTGCCTGGAGTTCCTACACTGAAGCTTTCTTT
NA TRBJ1-2 TRBV11-2 NA CASSLASGYGYTF TGTGCCAGCAGTTTAGCATCAGGGTATGGCTACACCTTC
NA TRBJ1-1 TRBV7-2 NA CASSLSTGNTEAFF TGTGCCAGCAGCTTATCTACGGGGAACACTGAAGCTTTCTTT
NA TRBJ2-3 TRBV9 TRBD2 CASSVGSGGGTTTDTQYF TGTGCCAGCAGCGTAGGATCAGGCGGGGGGACGACCACAGATACGCAGTATTTT
NA TRBJ1-2 TRBV18 NA CASSPLDSLLYYGYTF TGTGCCAGCTCCCCTTTAGACAGCCTCCTTTACTATGGCTACACCTTC
NA TRBJ2-1 TRBV5-1 TRBD1 CASSFAGQGSYNEQFF TGCGCCAGCAGCTTCGCGGGACAGGGGTCCTACAATGAGCAGTTCTTC
NA TRBJ1-1 TRBV21-1 NA CASSKQGKDTEAFF TGTGCCAGCAGCAAACAGGGAAAGGACACTGAAGCTTTCTTT
NA TRBJ2-7 TRBV11-2 TRBD1 CASSLVQGTSYEQYF TGTGCCAGCAGCTTAGTACAGGGGACCTCCTACGAGCAGTACTTC
NA TRBJ2-1 TRBV5-1 TRBD2 CASGGEGHNEQFF TGCGCCAGCGGGGGGGAGGGCCACAATGAGCAGTTCTTC
NA TRBJ1-1 TRBV5-1 NA CASSSNMNTEAFF TGCGCCAGCAGCTCAAACATGAACACTGAAGCTTTCTTT
NA TRBJ1-3 TRBV30 TRBD1 CAWSGGDRVVSGNTIYF TGTGCCTGGAGTGGGGGGGACAGGGTGGTATCTGGAAACACCATATATTTT
NA TRBJ1-5 TRBV19 NA CASSATLTTEFKPQHF TGTGCCAGTAGTGCCACTCTCACCACTGAATTTAAGCCCCAGCATTTT
many TRBJ1-5 TRBV27 TRBD1 CASNRGGSNQPQHF TGTGCCAGTAACAGGGGTGGGAGCAATCAGCCCCAGCATTTT
NA TRBJ2-1 TRBV7-2 TRBD2 CASSPRLAGGQDEQFF TGTGCCAGCAGCCCCAGACTAGCGGGAGGTCAGGATGAGCAGTTCTTC
NA TRBJ2-7 TRBV2 TRBD2 CASRSTSGSSYEQYF TGTGCCAGCCGTTCGACTAGCGGGAGCTCCTACGAGCAGTACTTC
NA TRBJ2-7 TRBV15 TRBD1 CATSLDRGLYEQYF TGTGCCACCAGCCTGGACAGGGGCCTCTACGAGCAGTACTTC
NA TRBJ2-2 TRBV3-1/TRBV3-2 TRBD2 CASSQEGGGGPETGELFF TGTGCCAGCAGCCAAGAAGGCGGGGGAGGGCCGGAAACCGGGGAGCTGTTTTTT
once TRBJ2-3 TRBV11-1 TRBD1 CASSPNRGLADF TGTGCCAGCAGCCCGAACAGGGGGCTAGCCGACTTT
NA TRBJ1-2 TRBV11-2 NA CASSLSTRPNYGYTF TGTGCCAGCAGCTTAAGCACGCGCCCTAACTATGGCTACACCTTC
NA TRBJ1-4 TRBV18 NA CASSLNSQNNEKLFF TGTGCCAGCTCATTGAACAGTCAAAATAATGAAAAACTGTTTTTT
NA TRBJ2-3 TRBV4-2 TRBD2 CASSQEATSGLQYF TGTGCCAGCAGCCAAGAAGCGACTAGCGGGTTGCAGTATTTT
NA TRBJ2-1 TRBV27 NA CASSSPQGNEQFF TGTGCCAGCAGTTCCCCCCAGGGCAATGAGCAGTTCTTC